A single sample gave rise to the 9 T cell receptor beta chains below, sequenced in a study of radiotherapy plus CTLA-4 blockade in lung cancer. Some clones are missing from TCRdb's copy, which holds only in-frame ones; the method was immunoSEQ multiplex PCR. The table has roughly 59,000 clones, approximately 68% seen once. The input for sequencing was peripheral blood, taken from a patient treated with radiotherapy plus ipilimumab. The receptors were gathered from a human donor with non-small cell lung cancer whose response to radiotherapy plus ipilimumab could not be evaluated.

The chain carries TRBV6-1 and TRBJ1-6, with D possibly being TRBD1 (6 bases). This CDR3 spans 14 amino acids. V was trimmed by 5 bases and J by 10 bases, leaving 15 bases between them. Per the germline V gene, CDR1 is MNHNS and CDR2 is SASEGT. CDR3 residues: CASSYNQGISPLHF. The CDR3 region has the DNA TGTGCCAGCAGTTATAACCAGGGGATCTCACCCCTCCACTTT.

This clone was observed once. V usage is TRBV5-1 and J usage is TRBJ1-6; no clear D gene. The length of the CDR3 is 17 residues. With 2 bases removed from V and 1 base from J, the gap between germline ends came to 13 bases. Germline V gene data show CDR1 as SGHRS and CDR2 as YFSETQ. The DNA of the CDR3 is TGCGCCAGCAGCTTATCATCACCGGGGTCCTATAATTCACCCCTCCACTTT. Translation gives CASSLSSPGSYNSPLHF.

The chain is built from TRBV4-2 and TRBJ2-1, with 7 bases fitting TRBD1. The CDR3 runs to 12 residues. Germline V gives CDR1 LGHNA, CDR2 YNFKEQ. V was clipped by 1 base and J by 10 bases; unmatched bases: 1. The CDR3 bases are TGTGCCAGCAGCCAAGCGGACAGGGAGCAGTTCTTC. This encodes CASSQADREQFF.

This chain uses TRBV29-1 with TRBJ1-2, with D maybe TRBD1 (6 bases). V dropped 3 bases and J dropped 8 bases, with 13 bases sitting between them. The length of the CDR3 is 12 residues. Germline V gives CDR1 SQVTM, CDR2 ANQGSEA. The CDR3 DNA sequence: TGCAGCGTTGACGGGGGGGCGCGAGGCTACACCTTC. This codes for CSVDGGARGYTF. Using reference TRBV29-1 and TRBJ1-2 for the parts outside the CDR3, the full variable domain is SAVISQKPSRDICQRGTSLTIQCQVDSQVTMMFWYRQQPGQSLTLIATANQGSEATYESGFVIDKFPISRPNLTFSTLTVSNMSPEDSSIYLCSVDGGARGYTFGSGTRLTVV.

The rearrangement links TRBV9 to TRBJ1-3; D perhaps matches TRBD1 (6 bases). V was pared by 2 bases and J by 0 bases, with 15 bases between. This CDR3 has 17 amino acids. Germline V gene data show CDR1 as SGDLS and CDR2 as YYNGEE. CDR3 in amino acids: CASSVMDRPTSGNTIYF. The CDR3 DNA follows: TGTGCCAGCAGCGTCATGGACAGACCTACCTCTGGAAACACCATATATTTT.

V is TRBV18 and J is TRBJ1-3; D may be TRBD1 (5 bases). V lost 0 bases and J 1 base, leaving 7 bases between the germline ends. From germline, CDR1 is KGHSH and CDR2 LQKENI. The CDR3 totals 15 residues. The CDR3 region has the DNA TGTGCCAGCTCACCACCGACAGATTCTGGAAACACCATATATTTT. Residues: CASSPPTDSGNTIYF.

The CDR3 DNA follows: TGTGCCAGCAGCTCCGCCGGACTAGCGCCAGATACGCAGTATTTT. The encoded protein is CASSSAGLAPDTQYF. The gene calls are TRBV7-2 and TRBJ2-3; 9 nucleotides match TRBD2. This CDR3 is built from 15 residues. Germline V gene sequence: CDR1 SGHTA, CDR2 FQGNSA. Trimming at V came to 4 bases and at J to 4 bases, leaving 6 bases not matched to a gene.

The chain recombines TRBV29-1 with TRBJ1-2, with a possible D match to TRBD1 (5 bases). The germline V gene encodes CDR1 SQVTM and CDR2 ANQGSEA. V shed 3 bases and J shed 3 bases, with 8 bases lying between them. The CDR3 spans 12 residues. This CDR3 reads CSVDRAHYGYTF. In DNA form, the CDR3 reads TGCAGCGTTGACAGGGCGCACTATGGCTACACCTTC.

The J gene is TRBJ2-1, the V gene TRBV27, with a possible D match to TRBD2 (7 bases). The germline V and J ends were trimmed by 4 bases and 6 bases, with 25 bases remaining between them. The CDR3 is 18 amino acids. Germline V gene lookup returns CDR1 MNHEY and CDR2 SMNVEV (reference sequence). The CDR3 loop is CASSSPSMTGGAGNEQFF. The DNA for the CDR3 is TGTGCCAGCAGTTCCCCCTCGATGACGGGGGGCGCAGGCAATGAGCAGTTCTTC.